Each of the 13 T cell receptor beta chains below was sequenced from the same sample in a study of CD8 T cells in Susac syndrome. Random hexamers were used to reverse transcribe the RNA input (about 0.5 to 1 ug). TCRdb analysed the immunoSEQ multiplex PCR reads with MiXCR anew, one entry per CDR3 protein. Among about 120,000 distinct CDR3 sequences listed, roughly 92% were seen once. Sequenced material: CD4+ T cells from PBMCs. These receptors were collected from a human donor in good health.

This clonotype was picked up one time. V gene TRBV6-1 combines with J gene TRBJ2-3, with D maybe TRBD2 (5 bases). The CDR3 totals 16 residues. Looked up from germline, CDR1 is MNHNS and CDR2 is SASEGT. Trimming removed 6 bases from V and 0 bases from J, with 16 bases in between. In nucleotides, the CDR3 is TGTGCCAGCAGCCTCCGTGGAGGAACTAGCACAGATACGCAGTATTTT. It encodes CASSLRGGTSTDTQYF.

This clonotype has a single count. The chain uses TRBV6-2 or TRBV6-3 and TRBJ1-1; 8 bases fit TRBD1. Germline trimming cut 10 bases from V and 8 bases from J; bases unmatched to any gene: 21. Germline loops: CDR1 MNHEY, CDR2 SVGEGT. The CDR3 has 16 amino acids. The CDR3 sequence: CATGSDRGVARGEAFF. The DNA for the CDR3 is TGTGCCACCGGATCCGACAGGGGAGTCGCGAGAGGGGAAGCTTTCTTT.

This clonotype was seen a few times. CDR3 DNA: TGTGCCAGCAGTGAACAGGGGCGCTACGAGCAGTACTTC. It is translated as CASSEQGRYEQYF. The chain is built from TRBV25-1 and TRBJ2-7; maybe TRBD1 (6 bases). V lost 2 bases and J lost 3, with 8 bases in between. The germline V gene encodes CDR1 MGHDK and CDR2 SYGVNS. The CDR3 spans 13 residues.

This clonotype was recorded once. The chain recombines TRBV9 with TRBJ2-3; a possible D gene is TRBD1 (6 bases). V lost 4 bases to trimming and J lost 2 bases, with 11 bases between them. From germline, CDR1 is SGDLS and CDR2 YYNGEE. This CDR3 region has 14 residues. The CDR3 loop reads CASSTGHNTDTQYF. The CDR3 nucleotides are TGTGCCAGCAGCACGGGACACAACACAGATACGCAGTATTTT.

The genes are TRBV4-3 and TRBJ2-3; D not certain. The CDR3 length is 14 residues. The germline V gene has CDR1 LGHNA and CDR2 YSLEER. Trimming took 4 bases from V and 5 from J, leaving 13 bases between them. This CDR3 reads CASSLSVGRDTQYF. CDR3 sequence (DNA): TGCGCCAGCAGCCTCTCCGTCGGGCGAGATACGCAGTATTTT.

V is TRBV29-1 and J is TRBJ1-4; possibly TRBD1 for D (5 bases). The V and J ends lost 5 bases and 6 bases respectively, with 10 bases between them. The CDR3 spans 12 residues. From germline, CDR1 is SQVTM and CDR2 ANQGSEA. This CDR3 reads CSVLLGHEKLFF. CDR3 in DNA: TGCAGCGTTTTATTGGGGCATGAAAAACTGTTTTTT.

The chain joins TRBV6-6 to TRBJ2-2; 8 nucleotides agree with TRBD1. The junction had 5 bases not matched to a gene; V was cut back by 4 bases and J by 4 bases. This CDR3 spans 15 amino acids. Germline V gene sequence: CDR1 MNHNY, CDR2 SVGAGI (reference sequence). The CDR3 sequence is CASSSTGAFTGELFF. CDR3 bases: TGTGCCAGCAGTTCGACAGGGGCCTTCACCGGGGAGCTGTTTTTT.

The J gene is TRBJ2-3, the V gene TRBV5-1, with a possible D match to TRBD2 (5 bases). CDR3 length equals 14 residues. Trimming took 2 bases from V and 4 from J, leaving 11 bases between them. The V gene's germline CDR1 is SGHRS and CDR2 YFSETQ. The DNA for the CDR3 is TGCGCCAGCAGCTTTAGCGAGGGTGCAGATACGCAGTATTTT. Translation: CASSFSEGADTQYF. Drawing the rest from reference TRBV5-1 and TRBJ2-3, the complete variable domain is KAGVTQTPRYLIKTRGQQVTLSCSPISGHRSVSWYQQTPGQGLQFLFEYFSETQRNKGNFPGRFSGRQFSNSRSEMNVSTLELGDSALYLCASSFSEGADTQYFGPGTRLTVL.

The genes are TRBV30 and TRBJ1-5, with D hard to call. V lost 0 bases and J 1 base, leaving 4 bases between the germline ends. The CDR3 has 13 amino acids. Germline V gives CDR1 GTSNPN, CDR2 SVGIG (reference sequence). In nucleotides, the CDR3 is TGTGCCTGGAGTGTACACAGCAATCAGCCCCAGCATTTT. This translates into CAWSVHSNQPQHF.

The genes are TRBV29-1 and TRBJ2-1; TRBD1 agrees at 7 bases. Per germline, CDR1 SQVTM and CDR2 ANQGSEA. CDR3 length equals 13 residues. With V trimmed by 6 bases and J by 7 bases, 9 bases remained unmatched. In DNA, the CDR3 is TGCAGCGTGGGGACAGAGAAACCTAATGAGCAGTTCTTC. Amino acid sequence: CSVGTEKPNEQFF.

This clonotype has only one observation. The gene calls are TRBV12-3 or TRBV12-4 and TRBJ2-3; tentatively, D is TRBD1 or TRBD2 (5 bases each). This CDR3 spans 13 amino acids. Trimming left V 5 bases short and J 4 bases short, with 10 bases between. Written as DNA, the CDR3 is TGTGCCAGCAGTCCAGTGGGGGCAGATACGCAGTATTTT. Encoded protein: CASSPVGADTQYF.

The genes are TRBV7-3 and TRBJ2-1; tentatively, D is TRBD2 (5 bases). CDR1 is SGHTA and CDR2 is FQGTGA in the germline V gene. V shed 3 bases and J shed 9 bases, with 9 bases lying between them. The CDR3 has 12 residues. This CDR3 is CASSFEGGEQFF. For the CDR3, the DNA is TGTGCCAGCAGCTTTGAGGGTGGTGAGCAGTTCTTC.

The V and J genes are TRBV5-1 and TRBJ1-1; perhaps TRBD1 as D (6 bases). Germline CDR1 SGHRS, CDR2 YFSETQ. The V and J ends lost 4 bases and 11 bases respectively, with 18 bases between them. The CDR3 is 13 amino acids. The CDR3 protein is CASSRGTLPKAFF. In DNA, the CDR3 is TGCGCCAGCAGCAGGGGGACCCTTCCGAAGGCTTTCTTT.